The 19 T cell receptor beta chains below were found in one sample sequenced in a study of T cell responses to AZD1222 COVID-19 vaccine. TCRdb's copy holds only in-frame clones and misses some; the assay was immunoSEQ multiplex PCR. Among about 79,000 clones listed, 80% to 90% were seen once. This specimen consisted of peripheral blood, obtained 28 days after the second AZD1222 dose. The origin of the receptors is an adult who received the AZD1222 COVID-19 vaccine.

The CDR3 sequence: CASSRGTAETFYGYTF. CDR3 DNA sequence: TGTGCCAGCTCACGAGGGACAGCAGAAACTTTCTATGGCTACACCTTC. The V gene is TRBV18, the J gene TRBJ1-2; 7 nucleotides line up with TRBD1. Germline CDR1 KGHSH, CDR2 LQKENI. The CDR3 sequence is 16 residues long. Germline trimming cut 4 bases from V and 4 bases from J; bases unmatched to any gene: 12.

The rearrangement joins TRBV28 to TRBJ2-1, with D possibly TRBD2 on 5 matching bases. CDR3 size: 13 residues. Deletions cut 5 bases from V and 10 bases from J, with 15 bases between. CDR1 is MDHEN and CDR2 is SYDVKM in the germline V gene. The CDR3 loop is CASSIYFGGEQFF. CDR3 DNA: TGTGCCAGCAGTATTTACTTCGGAGGAGAGCAGTTCTTC.

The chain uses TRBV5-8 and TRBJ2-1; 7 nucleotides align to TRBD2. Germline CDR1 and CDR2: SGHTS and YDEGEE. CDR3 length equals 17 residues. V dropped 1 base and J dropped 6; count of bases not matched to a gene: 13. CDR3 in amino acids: CASSLYGWRGRANEQFF. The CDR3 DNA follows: TGTGCCAGCAGCTTGTATGGATGGAGAGGGAGGGCCAATGAGCAGTTCTTC.

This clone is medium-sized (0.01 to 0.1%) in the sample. Here the CDR3 reads CASSLRAGNTGELFF. The DNA of the CDR3 is TGCGCCAGCAGCTTGCGTGCCGGGAACACCGGGGAGCTGTTTTTT. The chain uses TRBV5-1 and TRBJ2-2; D is undetermined. The CDR3 length is 15 residues. Germline-derived CDR1 and CDR2 are SGHRS and YFSETQ. With 1 base removed from V and 1 base from J, the gap between germline ends came to 8 bases.

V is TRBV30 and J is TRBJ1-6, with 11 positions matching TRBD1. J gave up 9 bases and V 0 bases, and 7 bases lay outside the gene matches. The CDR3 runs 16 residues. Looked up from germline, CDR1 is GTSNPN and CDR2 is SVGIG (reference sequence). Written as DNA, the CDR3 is TGTGCCTGGAGTGTACCCTCCGGGACAGGGGGTTCACCCCTCCACTTT. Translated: CAWSVPSGTGGSPLHF.

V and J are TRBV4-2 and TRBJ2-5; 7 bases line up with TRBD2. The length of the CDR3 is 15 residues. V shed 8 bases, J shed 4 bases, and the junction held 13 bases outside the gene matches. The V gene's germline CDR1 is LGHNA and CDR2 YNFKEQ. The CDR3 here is CASGKPGGVSETQYF. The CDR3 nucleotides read TGTGCCAGCGGTAAACCGGGAGGAGTCTCAGAGACCCAGTACTTC.

The DNA for the CDR3 is TGTGCCAGCAGCTTAACACAGGGGAAAGAGACCCAGTACTTC. Translating it yields CASSLTQGKETQYF. This chain joins TRBV5-6 and TRBJ2-5, with TRBD1 matching over 7 bases. After removal of 2 bases from V and 3 bases from J, the junction contained 4 bases not matched to a gene. Germline CDR1 and CDR2: SGHDT and YYEEEE. The CDR3 loop spans 14 amino acids. The full variable domain, its missing parts supplied by reference TRBV5-6 and TRBJ2-5, is DAGVTQSPTHLIKTRGQQVTLRCSPKSGHDTVSWYQQALGQGPQFIFQYYEEEERQRGNFPDRFSGHQFPNYSSELNVNALLLGDSALYLCASSLTQGKETQYFGPGTRLLVL.

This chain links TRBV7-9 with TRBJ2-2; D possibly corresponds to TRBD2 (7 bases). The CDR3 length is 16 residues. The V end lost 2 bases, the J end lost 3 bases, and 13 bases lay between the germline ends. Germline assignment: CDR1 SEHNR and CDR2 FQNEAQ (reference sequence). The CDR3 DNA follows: TGTGCCAGCAGCTTAATCGGGGGGCCCGACACCGGGGAGCTGTTTTTT. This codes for CASSLIGGPDTGELFF.

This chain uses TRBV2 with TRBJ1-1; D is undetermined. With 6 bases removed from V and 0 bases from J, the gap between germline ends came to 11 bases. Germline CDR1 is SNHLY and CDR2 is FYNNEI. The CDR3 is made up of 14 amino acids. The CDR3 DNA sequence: TGTGCCAGCAGGCCCCCGGCAGTGAACACTGAAGCTTTCTTT. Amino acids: CASRPPAVNTEAFF.

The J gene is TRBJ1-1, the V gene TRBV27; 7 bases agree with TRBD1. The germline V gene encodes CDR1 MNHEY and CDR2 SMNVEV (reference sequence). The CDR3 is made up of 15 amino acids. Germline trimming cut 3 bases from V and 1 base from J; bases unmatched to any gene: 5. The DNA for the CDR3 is TGTGCCAGCAGTTTTGGGGCAGGGGGGAACACTGAAGCTTTCTTT. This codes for CASSFGAGGNTEAFF.

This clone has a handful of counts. The CDR3 DNA follows: TGTGCCAGCAGCTTAGTGGGAGCACGAATTTTTGGGGCCGGGGAGCTGTTTTTT. The encoded protein is CASSLVGARIFGAGELFF. The V call is TRBV7-2, the J call TRBJ2-2; D may be TRBD2 (5 bases). Germline CDR1 is SGHTA and CDR2 is FQGNSA. Between the trimmed V and J ends, which lost 1 base and 6 bases, there was a span of 21 bases. The CDR3 spans 18 residues. Variable domain in full (rest from reference TRBV7-2 and TRBJ2-2): GAGVSQSPSNKVTEKGKDVELRCDPISGHTALYWYRQSLGQGLEFLIYFQGNSAPDKSGLPSDRFSAERTGGSVSTLTIQRTQQEDSAVYLCASSLVGARIFGAGELFFGEGSRLTVL.

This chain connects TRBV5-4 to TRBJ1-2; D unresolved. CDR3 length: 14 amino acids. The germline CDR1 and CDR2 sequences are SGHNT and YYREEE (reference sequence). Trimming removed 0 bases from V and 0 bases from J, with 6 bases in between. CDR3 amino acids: CASSLGSTNYGYTF. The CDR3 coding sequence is TGTGCCAGCAGCTTGGGCAGTACTAACTATGGCTACACCTTC. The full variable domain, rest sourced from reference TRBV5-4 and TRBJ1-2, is ETGVTQSPTHLIKTRGQQVTLRCSSQSGHNTVSWYQQALGQGPQFIFQYYREEENGRGNFPPRFSGLQFPNYSSELNVNALELDDSALYLCASSLGSTNYGYTFGSGTRLTVV.

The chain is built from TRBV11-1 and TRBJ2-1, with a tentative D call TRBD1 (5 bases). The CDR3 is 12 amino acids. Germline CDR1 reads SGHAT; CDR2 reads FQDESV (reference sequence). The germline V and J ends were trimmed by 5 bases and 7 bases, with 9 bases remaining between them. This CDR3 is CASSKTENEQFF. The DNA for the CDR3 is TGTGCCAGCAGCAAGACAGAGAATGAGCAGTTCTTC.

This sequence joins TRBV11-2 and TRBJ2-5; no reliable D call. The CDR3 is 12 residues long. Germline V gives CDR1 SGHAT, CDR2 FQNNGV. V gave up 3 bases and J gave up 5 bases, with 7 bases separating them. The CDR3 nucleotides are TGTGCCAGCAGCTTGGTAACCGAGACCCAGTACTTC. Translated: CASSLVTETQYF.

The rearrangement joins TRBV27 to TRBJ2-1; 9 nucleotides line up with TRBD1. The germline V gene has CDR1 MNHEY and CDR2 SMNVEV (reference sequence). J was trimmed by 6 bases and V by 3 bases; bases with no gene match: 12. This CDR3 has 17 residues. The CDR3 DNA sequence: TGTGCCAGCAGTTTTATGTTTATGGGACAGGGCCTCAATGAGCAGTTCTTC. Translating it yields CASSFMFMGQGLNEQFF.

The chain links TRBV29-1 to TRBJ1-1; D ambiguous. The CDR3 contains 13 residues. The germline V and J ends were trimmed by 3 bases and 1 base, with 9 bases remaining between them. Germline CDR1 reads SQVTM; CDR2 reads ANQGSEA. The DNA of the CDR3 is TGCAGCGTTGACGAGAGCAGGAACACTGAAGCTTTCTTT. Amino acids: CSVDESRNTEAFF.

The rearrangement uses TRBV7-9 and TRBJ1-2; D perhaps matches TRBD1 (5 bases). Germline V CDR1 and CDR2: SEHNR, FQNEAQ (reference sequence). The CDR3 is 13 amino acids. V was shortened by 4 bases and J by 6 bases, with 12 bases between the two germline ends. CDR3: CASSSPGLDGYTF. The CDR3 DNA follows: TGTGCCAGCAGCTCCCCAGGGTTGGATGGCTACACCTTC. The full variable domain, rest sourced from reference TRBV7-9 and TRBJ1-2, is DTGVSQNPRHKITKRGQNVTFRCDPISEHNRLYWYRQTLGQGPEFLTYFQNEAQLEKSRLLSDRFSAERPKGSFSTLEIQRTEQGDSAMYLCASSSPGLDGYTFGSGTRLTVV.

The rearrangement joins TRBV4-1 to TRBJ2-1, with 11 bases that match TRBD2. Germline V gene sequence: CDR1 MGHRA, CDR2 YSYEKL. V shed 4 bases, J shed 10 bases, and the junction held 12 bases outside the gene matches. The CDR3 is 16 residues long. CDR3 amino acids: CASSLGTSGSSEEQFF. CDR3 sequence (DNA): TGCGCCAGCAGCCTCGGGACTAGCGGTTCCTCGGAAGAGCAGTTCTTC.

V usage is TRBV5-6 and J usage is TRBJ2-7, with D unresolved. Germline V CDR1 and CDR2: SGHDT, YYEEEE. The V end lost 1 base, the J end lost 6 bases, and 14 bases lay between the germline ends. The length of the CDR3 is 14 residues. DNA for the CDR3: TGTGCCAGCAGCTTGCTTACAGCGACCTCCGAGCAGTACTTC. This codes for CASSLLTATSEQYF. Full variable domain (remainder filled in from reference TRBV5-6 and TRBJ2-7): DAGVTQSPTHLIKTRGQQVTLRCSPKSGHDTVSWYQQALGQGPQFIFQYYEEEERQRGNFPDRFSGHQFPNYSSELNVNALLLGDSALYLCASSLLTATSEQYFGPGTRLTVT.